The 17 T cell receptor beta chains given below trace back to one sample, sequenced in a study of T-cell reconstitution after alpha-beta-depleted transplantation in children. TCRbeta library construction was performed incorporating unique molecular identifiers. A single record per CDR3 protein comes from TCRdb applying MiXCR to the PCR reads. The sample has some 460,000 distinct CDR3 sequences; around 15% are singletons. Source: PBMCs, mostly from graft donor cells, taken 360 days after TCRalphabeta/CD19-depleted stem cell transplant. These receptors were taken from a boy younger than two who had a stem cell transplant for Wiskott-Aldrich syndrome, so the T cells may come from the graft donor.

This clonotype was counted many times. The chain couples TRBV2 to TRBJ2-7; D is perhaps TRBD2 (5 bases). The V gene's germline CDR1 is SNHLY and CDR2 FYNNEI. The CDR3 contains 15 residues. V gave up 2 bases and J gave up 5 bases, with 16 bases separating them. CDR3 DNA: TGTGCCAGCAGTGAAATCGAGGGCAGGCGGAACGAGCAGTACTTC. Its protein product is CASSEIEGRRNEQYF.

Here the CDR3 DNA reads TGTGCCAGCAGCCCGGGACAATATTTGAGAGGCTACACCTTC. Translation gives CASSPGQYLRGYTF. The chain combines TRBV3-1 with TRBJ1-2; weak D call: TRBD1 (6 bases). The CDR3 runs to 14 residues. Trimming took off 4 bases at V and 8 bases at J, with 17 bases between the two ends. CDR1 is LGHDT, CDR2 YNNKEL, per germline (reference sequence). The whole variable domain, filled in from reference TRBV3-1 and TRBJ1-2, reads DTAVSQTPKYLVTQMGNDKSIKCEQNLGHDTMYWYKQDSKKFLKIMFSYNNKELIINETVPNRFSPKSPDKAHLNLHINSLELGDSAVYFCASSPGQYLRGYTFGSGTRLTVV.

This clonotype has ten or more counts. This rearrangement joins TRBV12-3 or TRBV12-4 to TRBJ2-7; 11 bases agree with TRBD2. V was pared by 5 bases and J by 3 bases, with 3 bases of the junction left unmatched. This CDR3 is 14 amino acids long. CDR3 nucleotides: TGTGCCAGCAGTCTCGGGACTAGCGGCTACGAGCAGTACTTC. Translating gives CASSLGTSGYEQYF.

V gene TRBV5-1 combines with J gene TRBJ2-7; 7 nucleotides agree with TRBD1. The V gene's germline CDR1 is SGHRS and CDR2 YFSETQ. The CDR3 extends over 14 amino acids. After removal of 3 bases from V and 6 bases from J, the junction contained 9 bases not matched to a gene. The CDR3 loop reads CASSSGTVPSEQYF. CDR3 nucleotide sequence: TGCGCCAGCAGCTCCGGGACAGTCCCGAGCGAGCAGTACTTC. Supplemented by reference TRBV5-1 and TRBJ2-7, the full variable domain reads KAGVTQTPRYLIKTRGQQVTLSCSPISGHRSVSWYQQTPGQGLQFLFEYFSETQRNKGNFPGRFSGRQFSNSRSEMNVSTLELGDSALYLCASSSGTVPSEQYFGPGTRLTVT.

This clonotype was observed a handful of times. V and J are TRBV2 and TRBJ1-4; TRBD1 might be the D (5 bases). The ends were cut back, 7 bases at V and 6 bases at J, with 24 bases in the middle. The CDR3 extends over 17 amino acids. The germline V gene has CDR1 SNHLY and CDR2 FYNNEI. CDR3 loop: CASTGWIRGATDEKLFF. The CDR3 DNA sequence: TGTGCCAGCACCGGGTGGATAAGAGGGGCGACGGATGAAAAACTGTTTTTT.

Only a few counts were recorded for this clonotype. V is TRBV6-5 and J is TRBJ1-2; TRBD1 is a possible D gene (6 bases). Germline values: CDR1 MNHEY, CDR2 SVGAGI. The length of the CDR3 is 13 residues. V gave up 2 bases and J gave up 6 bases, with 10 bases separating them. The CDR3 DNA sequence: TGTGCCAGCAGTTACCTCGGACAGAATGGCTACACCTTC. Translated, it gives CASSYLGQNGYTF.

This chain links TRBV20-1 with TRBJ1-5; a weak D match, TRBD1 (5 bases). Germline V CDR1 and CDR2: DFQATT, SNEGSKA (reference sequence). The V gene lost 0 bases and the J gene lost 4 bases, with 7 bases spanning the gap. The CDR3 contains 13 residues. CDR3 nucleotides: TGCAGTGCTAGAGATAAGGGGAATCAGCCCCAGCATTTT. Encoded protein: CSARDKGNQPQHF.

This chain links TRBV5-1 with TRBJ2-1; D call uncertain. Germline V gives CDR1 SGHRS, CDR2 YFSETQ. This CDR3 comprises 14 residues. Trimming shortened V by 0 bases and J by 3 bases, and 7 bases separated the two germline ends. The CDR3 DNA sequence: TGCGCCAGCAGCTTGGTTCCAGTCTACAATGAGCAGTTCTTC. This gives the protein CASSLVPVYNEQFF.

The rearrangement uses TRBV29-1 and TRBJ2-7; D not resolved. This CDR3 contains 11 residues. V was clipped by 4 bases and J by 3 bases, with 7 bases between them. Germline assignment: CDR1 SQVTM and CDR2 ANQGSEA. The CDR3: CSVVNSYEQYF. The CDR3 region has the DNA TGCAGCGTTGTTAACAGCTACGAGCAGTACTTC.

This clonotype was picked up a small number of times. The chain uses TRBV4-2 and TRBJ2-7; tentative D call: TRBD1 (5 bases). Trimming stripped 1 base from V and 7 bases from J, with 11 bases between. Per germline, CDR1 LGHNA and CDR2 YNFKEQ. CDR3 length: 13 amino acids. CDR3 sequence: CASSQGRGREQYF. The CDR3 DNA reads as TGTGCCAGCAGCCAAGGTAGGGGCCGGGAGCAGTACTTC.

V and J are TRBV6-5 and TRBJ2-5, with a possible D match to TRBD1 (7 bases). The CDR3 covers 14 residues. The germline V and J ends were trimmed by 2 bases and 5 bases, with 12 bases remaining between them. CDR1 and CDR2 from the germline V gene are MNHEY and SVGAGI. This CDR3 is CASSYLTGRETQYF. CDR3 DNA sequence: TGTGCCAGCAGTTACCTGACAGGGAGGGAGACCCAGTACTTC.

The chain links TRBV7-9 to TRBJ1-2, with D tentatively TRBD1 (6 bases). The CDR3 is 14 amino acids. The germline V gene encodes CDR1 SEHNR and CDR2 FQNEAQ (reference sequence). The V end lost 7 bases, the J end lost 6 bases, and 18 bases lay between the germline ends. CDR3 sequence reads: CASTRGDQGNGYTF. CDR3 in DNA: TGTGCCAGCACTCGTGGGGACCAGGGGAATGGCTACACCTTC.

This clonotype was detected a few times. The rearrangement links TRBV7-9 to TRBJ2-1; D not certain. CDR3 size: 14 residues. V was shortened by 6 bases and J by 4 bases, with 13 bases between the two germline ends. CDR1 and CDR2 (germline): SEHNR, FQNEAQ (reference sequence). The CDR3 region has the DNA TGTGCCAGCAGATCGCGAAATACGTACAATGAGCAGTTCTTC. It specifies CASRSRNTYNEQFF. The variable domain in full, completed from reference TRBV7-9 and TRBJ2-1, reads DTGVSQNPRHKITKRGQNVTFRCDPISEHNRLYWYRQTLGQGPEFLTYFQNEAQLEKSRLLSDRFSAERPKGSFSTLEIQRTEQGDSAMYLCASRSRNTYNEQFFGPGTRLTVL.

This sequence joins TRBV6-2 or TRBV6-3 and TRBJ2-2; no clear D. Trimming stripped 7 bases from V and 12 bases from J, with 12 bases between. This CDR3 comprises 11 residues. Germline V lookup: CDR1 MNHEY, CDR2 SVGEGT. CDR3 DNA: TGTGCCAGCATGTGGGCTCAAAAGCTGTTTTTT. This codes for CASMWAQKLFF.

This clonotype was recorded a few times. The V gene is TRBV5-6, the J gene TRBJ2-3; D possibly uses TRBD1 or TRBD2 (5 bases each). CDR3 length: 13 amino acids. The V end was cut by 3 bases, the J end by 1 base, with 6 bases between. Germline V CDR1 and CDR2: SGHDT, YYEEEE. CDR3 nucleotides: TGTGCCAGCAGCTGGGGACGCACAGATACGCAGTATTTT. This gives the protein CASSWGRTDTQYF.

The rearrangement joins TRBV18 to TRBJ2-5; D might be TRBD2 (6 bases). The CDR3 extends over 14 amino acids. Germline CDR1 KGHSH, CDR2 LQKENI. V was shortened by 6 bases and J by 0 bases, with 11 bases between the two germline ends. CDR3 coding DNA: TGTGCCAGCTCCTCGTGGGGGGACCAAGAGACCCAGTACTTC. It yields the protein CASSSWGDQETQYF.

The chain has TRBV7-9 and TRBJ2-7, with D perhaps given as TRBD1 or TRBD2 (5 bases each). Trimming took 4 bases from V and 3 from J, leaving 19 bases between them. The CDR3 spans 16 residues. The V gene's germline CDR1 is SEHNR and CDR2 FQNEAQ (reference sequence). This CDR3 is CASSSFAGRDLYEQYF. In nucleotides, the CDR3 is TGTGCCAGCAGCTCCTTCGCGGGCAGGGACCTCTACGAGCAGTACTTC.